This record looks at one TCR beta chain sequence and its context. This record comes from a study of OX40 agonist ivuxolimab in advanced cancers. The germline V and J ends were trimmed by 8 bases and 2 bases, with 16 bases remaining between them. This CDR3 has 14 residues. CDR1 is MNHEY, CDR2 SVGAGI, per germline. Clones were sequenced by immunoSEQ multiplex PCR, and TCRdb holds only the in-frame ones, with some missing. The sample has roughly 58,000 clones; over 85% are singletons. The specimen was CD4+ or CD8+ T cells sorted from blood, collected in a trial of the OX40 agonist ivuxolimab. V gene TRBV6-5 combines with J gene TRBJ2-7; D not certain. The clonotype comes from an adult with an advanced solid tumor such as melanoma, head and neck, liver or kidney cancer. The CDR3, as DNA: TGTGCCAGCGGGCCAGCACAACTCCCCTACGAGCAGTACTTC. Encoded protein: CASGPAQLPYEQYF.